This is a list of T cell receptor beta chains from one sample in a study of blood T cell repertoires in COVID-19. The repertoire was sequenced with immunoSEQ multiplex PCR; TCRdb's copy has only in-frame clones and lacks some. The sample carries under 300,000 clones, about 82% recorded once. Specimen: peripheral blood. These receptors all stem from a man older than 75 with acute or convalescent COVID-19. Each CDR3 is given with its conserved first and last residue. The D gene is left open where the match is weak. Not every row has a clone size; where given, it reads once, few, many or a size class.

size | J | length | D | V | CDR3 | DNA
. | TRBJ2-1 | 15 | TRBD2 | TRBV7-3 | CASSLGLAGGNEQFF | TGTGCCAGCAGCTTAGGACTAGCGGGAGGCAATGAGCAGTTCTTC
. | TRBJ2-7 | 14 | TRBD1 | TRBV29-1 | CSVEEGQGPYEQYF | TGCAGCGTTGAAGAGGGACAGGGGCCCTACGAGCAGTACTTC
. | TRBJ2-7 | 11 | TRBD2 | TRBV5-1 | CASRGGDEQYF | TGCGCCAGCAGGGGAGGGGACGAGCAGTACTTC
. | TRBJ1-6 | 15 | . | TRBV6-2/TRBV6-3 | CASSLAQSYNSPLHF | TGTGCCAGCAGTTTGGCACAGTCGTATAATTCACCCCTCCACTTT
. | TRBJ1-5 | 15 | . | TRBV7-9 | CASSLAGGGNQPQHF | TGTGCCAGCAGCTTAGCGGGGGGTGGCAATCAGCCCCAGCATTTT
. | TRBJ2-3 | 16 | . | TRBV7-9 | CASSLWQGGHTDTQYF | TGTGCCAGCAGCTTATGGCAGGGAGGACACACAGATACGCAGTATTTT
. | TRBJ2-2 | 15 | . | TRBV5-6 | CASSLQGPNTGELFF | TGTGCCAGCAGCTTGCAGGGGCCGAACACCGGGGAGCTGTTTTTT
. | TRBJ1-1 | 15 | . | TRBV19 | CASSIEPATGGEAFF | TGTGCCAGTAGTATTGAACCAGCGACGGGTGGTGAAGCTTTCTTT
. | TRBJ1-4 | 14 | . | TRBV5-1 | CASTRTAGDEKLFF | TGCGCCAGCACCCGGACAGCGGGGGATGAAAAACTGTTTTTT
. | TRBJ2-7 | 16 | TRBD1 | TRBV4-2 | CASSPEGRTGGYEQYF | TGTGCCAGCAGCCCTGAAGGTCGGACAGGGGGCTACGAGCAGTACTTC
. | TRBJ1-3 | 14 | . | TRBV19 | CASRRTDTGNTIYF | TGTGCCAGTAGGAGGACAGATACTGGAAACACCATATATTTT
few | TRBJ1-5 | 13 | . | TRBV18 | CASSPEAGQPQHF | TGTGCCAGCTCACCGGAGGCGGGACAGCCCCAGCATTTT
. | TRBJ2-6 | 11 | . | TRBV25-1 | CASSGPTGKTF | TGTGCCAGCAGTGGTCCGACGGGAAAGACTTTC
. | TRBJ1-2 | 13 | . | TRBV6-5 | CASRSQGSYGYTF | TGTGCCAGCAGATCACAGGGCTCTTATGGCTACACCTTC
. | TRBJ1-1 | 15 | . | TRBV7-9 | CASSFSGAGSTEAFF | TGTGCCAGCAGCTTTTCCGGGGCGGGGAGCACTGAAGCTTTCTTT